The text below deals with one T cell receptor beta chain. The clone's antigen remains unknown. No base quality values were provided; no much bigger clone lies one nucleotide off. Other nucleotide sequences from this sample produce the same CDR3. CDR1 and CDR2 are drawn from the germline V gene: SQVTM, ANQGSEA. V loses 6 bases at its end and J loses 7 bases; junction bases beyond the gene matches: 4. Counted from cysteine to phenylalanine, this CDR3 has 11 amino acids. Here the CDR3 DNA is all that survives: 33 bases in frame from base 1. The time point label, as the study defines it: cycle 4 day 1 (C4D1), after less than seven weeks of nivolumab. Relapse after autologous stem cell transplantation had occurred in all trial patients, and cohorts A, B and C were distinguished by prior brentuximab vedotin exposure. The trial cohort comprised some 60 patients with relapsed/refractory classical Hodgkin lymphoma whose best overall responses were complete response, partial response or progressive disease. Trial patients were treated with single-agent nivolumab in the multi-cohort phase II CheckMate 205 trial. Best overall response was determined by an independent review committee according to the 2007 International Working Group response criteria. PBMCs from the trial were collected at three points: immediately before nivolumab initiation (C1D1), and during therapy at cycle 2 day 1 and cycle 4 day 1. Peripheral blood was collected in 8 mL Vacutainer Cell Preparation Tubes, from which PBMCs were isolated by centrifugation and then cryopreserved.

The entry originates in a study of PD-1 blockade in classical Hodgkin lymphoma (TCRdb year 2020). At the level of the whole study: Nivolumab dosing was 3 mg/kg intravenously every 2 weeks, continuing until either disease progression or unacceptable toxicity. The study used CyTOF and TCR beta sequencing to define a peripheral blood immune signature of response to PD-1 blockade in classical Hodgkin lymphoma. The investigation overall reported the following: Baseline diversity similar to that of newly diagnosed patients was observed in trial patients achieving complete response, whereas significantly lower diversity was observed in partial responders and progressors. Baseline TCR diversity was reported as lower in newly diagnosed patients than in healthy donors, and lower still in relapsed/refractory patients. By C4D1, a significant rise was seen in CD4+ TCR diversity but not in CD8+ TCR diversity (p=0.0027 vs p=0.16), and the rise was most apparent among complete responders (p=0.02). Lower diversity was observed in patients in whom nivolumab was started less than 1 year after ASCT, and these patients were excluded from later analyses so that confounding by immune reconstitution would be avoided. The study was restricted to a single clinical trial cohort, and the causes of repertoire differences, possibly disease activity or prior therapy, were left undefined.

Genomic DNA was isolated using the Qiagen DNeasy kit from unsorted PBMCs as well as from negatively selected CD4+ and CD8+ fractions. TCR beta CDR3 regions were subjected to amplification by immunoSEQ multiplex PCR with primers that anneal to V and J segments. Amplification bias was minimized using a synthetic immune receptor repertoire, and residual bias was removed computationally after sequencing. Concerning the study's data processing: Repertoire diversity was quantified as the Shannon entropy index using custom Python scripts. The unsorted, CD4+ and CD8+ repertoires were each analyzed separately, with the exception of combined analyses, where CD4+ and CD8+ sequences were merged in silico. A clone was considered expanded if an increase in frequency of at least 2-fold after treatment relative to C1D1 was found, and a pseudocount of 0.5 was applied to clones undetected at baseline. Clones with 0 or 1 copy at C1D1 were classified as singleton clones, and clones with 2 or more copies were classified as non-singleton clones. By matching protein sequences in sorted samples from the same patient, clones expanded in unsorted samples were annotated as CD4+, CD8+ or unknown. Wilcoxon tests were applied to paired samples to test diversity changes from C1D1 to C4D1. TCRdb's version of the immuneACCESS table is confined to in-frame rearrangements and falls short of the full clone set. An unresolved V gene accounts for under half of the shortfall where checked; the remainder is of unknown origin. Clone size and V and J calls were adopted from that table, with D and trimming inferred from the DNA. Present in this sample are 50,000 to 65,000 clones, just over 90% of which were seen just once. The ten largest account for around 8% of the sample.

Sequencing was performed on peripheral blood mononuclear cells (PBMCs), taken before the fourth cycle of nivolumab. The clonotype comes from a human donor with classical Hodgkin lymphoma. Rearrangement joined TRBV29-1 to TRBJ2-7; 9 bases in between match TRBD1. The base sequence is TGCAGCGTACAGGGGGCTGGGGAGCAGTACTTC. This gives the protein CSVQGAGEQYF.